The 27 T cell receptor beta chains listed next were all sequenced from one sample in a study of blood T cell repertoires in COVID-19. TCRdb keeps only in-frame clones here, not all; method: immunoSEQ multiplex PCR. The data show 150,000 to 200,000 clones, about four fifths seen once. The sample taken for sequencing was PBMCs or T cells enriched from blood (not recorded which). These receptors were collected from a woman in her twenties or thirties who had been exposed to COVID-19.

The rearrangement links TRBV7-9 to TRBJ2-1, with D tentatively TRBD2 (5 bases). This CDR3 has 16 amino acids. Germline CDR1 is SEHNR and CDR2 is FQNEAQ (reference sequence). Trimming removed 5 bases at V and 0 bases at J, with 14 bases between. The CDR3 loop is CASSPEVGSSYNEQFF. The CDR3 DNA follows: TGTGCCAGCAGCCCGGAGGTAGGAAGCTCCTACAATGAGCAGTTCTTC. The variable domain in full, completed from reference TRBV7-9 and TRBJ2-1, reads DTGVSQNPRHKITKRGQNVTFRCDPISEHNRLYWYRQTLGQGPEFLTYFQNEAQLEKSRLLSDRFSAERPKGSFSTLEIQRTEQGDSAMYLCASSPEVGSSYNEQFFGPGTRLTVL.

The chain couples TRBV9 to TRBJ2-1, with 11 bases lining up with TRBD1. V gave up 4 bases and J gave up 7 bases; unmatched junction bases: 10. The germline CDR1 and CDR2 sequences are SGDLS and YYNGEE. This CDR3 contains 16 residues. The CDR3 DNA reads as TGTGCCAGCAGCCCCAGACTGGACAGGGGGCGAAATGAGCAGTTCTTC. Translation: CASSPRLDRGRNEQFF.

This clone was found a few times. The CDR3 coding sequence is TGTGCCAGTAGTATATGGGCCGACGAACGTCCTGAAGCTTTCTTT. Translating it yields CASSIWADERPEAFF. The chain recombines TRBV19 with TRBJ1-1; no firm D call. V was trimmed by 2 bases and J by 6 bases, leaving 16 bases between them. The CDR3 is 15 amino acids. The germline V gene encodes CDR1 LNHDA and CDR2 SQIVND (reference sequence).

V is TRBV6-4 and J is TRBJ1-1, with 7 bases aligning to TRBD1. The CDR3 runs 13 residues. Germline assignment: CDR1 MRHNA and CDR2 SNTAGT. The V segment lost 4 bases and the J segment 3 bases; nucleotides outside the gene matches: 2. The CDR3 DNA sequence: TGTGCCAGCAGTGCAGGGGGGCACACTGAAGCTTTCTTT. It encodes CASSAGGHTEAFF.

The chain joins TRBV27 to TRBJ1-2; TRBD1 is a possible D gene (5 bases). Germline V gene data show CDR1 as MNHEY and CDR2 as SMNVEV (reference sequence). This CDR3 has 14 residues. V was shortened by 5 bases and J by 8 bases, with 18 bases between the two germline ends. The CDR3 here is CASSPDRDSLGYTF. The CDR3 DNA is TGTGCCAGCAGTCCCGATCGGGACTCACTAGGCTACACCTTC.

The chain carries TRBV14 and TRBJ2-3; a possible D gene is TRBD2 (6 bases). This CDR3 region has 14 residues. In germline, CDR1 is SGHDN, CDR2 FVKESK. V lost 5 bases, J lost 1 base, and 10 bases lay in between. CDR3 region: CASSTWGGTDTQYF. CDR3 coding DNA: TGTGCCAGCAGCACCTGGGGGGGCACAGATACGCAGTATTTT.

This chain joins TRBV7-2 and TRBJ1-2; D call uncertain. Trimming pared 1 base from V and 4 bases from J, leaving 13 bases between. Germline CDR1 is SGHTA and CDR2 is FQGNSA. The CDR3 is 15 residues long. In nucleotides, the CDR3 is TGTGCCAGCAGCTTAGGACTTGCCTCCAGCTATGGCTACACCTTC. It is translated as CASSLGLASSYGYTF.

V and J are TRBV5-1 and TRBJ1-3; D is unresolved. The V gene lost 4 bases and the J gene lost 4 bases, with 12 bases spanning the gap. Per germline, CDR1 SGHRS and CDR2 YFSETQ. The CDR3 loop spans 14 amino acids. The CDR3 DNA sequence: TGCGCCAGCAGCCTAGAGGTACTGGGAAACACCATATATTTT. Protein sequence: CASSLEVLGNTIYF.

The V call is TRBV9, the J call TRBJ2-7; 9 bases are a match to TRBD1. The germline V gene has CDR1 SGDLS and CDR2 YYNGEE. The J segment lost 3 bases and the V segment lost 3 bases, leaving 7 bases of the junction unmatched. The CDR3 runs 15 residues. This CDR3 reads CASSEAGQGFYEQYF. DNA for the CDR3: TGTGCCAGCAGCGAGGCAGGACAGGGGTTCTACGAGCAGTACTTC.

This clone has a handful of counts. This sequence joins TRBV7-9 and TRBJ1-1; 8 bases fit TRBD1. Germline values: CDR1 SEHNR, CDR2 FQNEAQ (reference sequence). The CDR3 totals 15 residues. V lost 1 base and J lost 3; bases outside the gene matches: 4. In DNA, the CDR3 is TGTGCCAGCAGCTTAGATCAGGGGGCGGACACTGAAGCTTTCTTT. Residues: CASSLDQGADTEAFF. Combining the CDR3 with reference TRBV7-9 and TRBJ1-1 gives the whole variable domain DTGVSQNPRHKITKRGQNVTFRCDPISEHNRLYWYRQTLGQGPEFLTYFQNEAQLEKSRLLSDRFSAERPKGSFSTLEIQRTEQGDSAMYLCASSLDQGADTEAFFGQGTRLTVV.

The gene calls are TRBV7-2 and TRBJ1-2; possible D gene TRBD1, 6 bases. CDR1 and CDR2 from the germline V gene are SGHTA and FQGNSA. The CDR3 is 16 amino acids. Between the trimmed V and J ends, which lost 4 bases and 4 bases, there was a span of 19 bases. The CDR3 region is CASSSTAGGRFYGYTF. The CDR3 DNA is TGTGCCAGCAGCTCCACCGCGGGGGGGCGCTTCTATGGCTACACCTTC.

V gene TRBV28 combines with J gene TRBJ1-2; 7 bases are a match to TRBD1. V shed 6 bases and J 4 bases; nucleotides not matched to a gene: 11. CDR1 and CDR2 (germline): MDHEN, SYDVKM. The CDR3 sequence is 15 residues long. This CDR3 is CASRGDRQGPYGYTF. Written as DNA, the CDR3 is TGTGCCAGCAGGGGGGACCGACAGGGTCCCTATGGCTACACCTTC.

V gene TRBV4-3 combines with J gene TRBJ1-2; D may be TRBD1 (5 bases). Trimming took 0 bases from V and 4 from J, leaving 12 bases between them. CDR1 and CDR2 (germline): LGHNA, YSLEER. This CDR3 has 15 residues. CDR3 sequence (DNA): TGCGCCAGCAGCCAAGACCAGGGAATAAGCTATGGCTACACCTTC. This translates into CASSQDQGISYGYTF.

The chain has TRBV14 and TRBJ1-6; the match to TRBD1 covers 8 bases. Germline V gene lookup returns CDR1 SGHDN and CDR2 FVKESK. J lost 11 bases, V lost 4 bases, and 10 bases had no gene match. The CDR3 covers 15 residues. The CDR3 region is CASSPRSWTGPPLHF. Here the CDR3 DNA reads TGTGCCAGCAGCCCCCGATCTTGGACAGGGCCACCCCTCCACTTT.

This clone was counted ten times or more. This chain connects TRBV27 to TRBJ2-2, with TRBD2 identical over 8 bases. Looked up from germline, CDR1 is MNHEY and CDR2 is SMNVEV (reference sequence). Trimming removed 6 bases from V and 1 base from J; junction bases left unmatched: 7. This CDR3 has 16 residues. Here the CDR3 DNA reads TGTGCCAGCAGCCTTCTTAGCGGGAAGAACACCGGGGAGCTGTTTTTT. It yields the protein CASSLLSGKNTGELFF.

This clone was picked up one time. This chain uses TRBV7-9 with TRBJ1-2; D not resolved. The V gene lost 4 bases and the J gene lost 2 bases, with 17 bases spanning the gap. Germline V gene sequence: CDR1 SEHNR, CDR2 FQNEAQ (reference sequence). This CDR3 contains 16 residues. CDR3 amino acids: CASSSPSGLGNYGYTF. Written as DNA, the CDR3 is TGTGCCAGCAGCTCCCCTTCTGGCCTCGGGAACTATGGCTACACCTTC.

The chain links TRBV6-5 to TRBJ2-5; 9 bases line up with TRBD2. The ends lost 6 bases at V and 3 bases at J; junction bases unmatched: 2. The length of the CDR3 is 13 residues. Germline V CDR1 and CDR2: MNHEY, SVGAGI. The CDR3 bases are TGTGCCAGCAGCGCTAGCGGGGAAGAGACCCAGTACTTC. Its protein product is CASSASGEETQYF.

The V and J genes are TRBV19 and TRBJ1-2; no reliable D call. Germline CDR1 is LNHDA and CDR2 is SQIVND (reference sequence). This CDR3 has 15 amino acids. The V gene lost 4 bases and the J gene lost 2 bases, with 14 bases spanning the gap. In DNA form, the CDR3 reads TGTGCCAGTAGTAAGATTGAGACGGGGAACTATGGCTACACCTTC. Translation: CASSKIETGNYGYTF.

The rearrangement uses TRBV6-2 or TRBV6-3 and TRBJ2-7, with D possibly matching TRBD2 (6 bases). V lost 2 bases to trimming and J lost 2 bases, with 16 bases between them. Germline-derived CDR1 and CDR2 are MNHEY and SVGEGT. The CDR3 loop spans 16 amino acids. The CDR3 spells CASSYGAGLATYEQYF. In nucleotides, the CDR3 is TGTGCCAGCAGTTACGGGGCGGGGCTAGCCACCTACGAGCAGTACTTC.

The chain has TRBV6-1 and TRBJ1-2; no clear D. V was clipped by 0 bases and J by 0 bases, with 11 bases between them. Germline assignment: CDR1 MNHNS and CDR2 SASEGT. The CDR3 length is 16 residues. The CDR3 nucleotides are TGTGCCAGCAGTGAAGCCCCATACACCGCTAACTATGGCTACACCTTC. This gives the protein CASSEAPYTANYGYTF.

This chain links TRBV5-1 with TRBJ1-1; a possible D gene is TRBD1 (5 bases). Germline CDR1 and CDR2: SGHRS and YFSETQ. CDR3 size: 15 residues. Trimming removed 2 bases at V and 1 base at J, with 12 bases between. CDR3 nucleotides: TGCGCCAGCAGCTTCTCGGGCCAGGGGAACACTGAAGCTTTCTTT. It translates to CASSFSGQGNTEAFF.

This clone turned up a few times. The gene calls are TRBV3-1 (or the pseudogene TRBV3-2) and TRBJ2-3, with D unclear. From germline, CDR1 is LGHDT and CDR2 YNNKEL (reference sequence). With 0 bases removed from V and 4 bases from J, the gap between germline ends came to 11 bases. CDR3 length equals 15 residues. CDR3 sequence (DNA): TGTGCCAGCAGCCAAGACACTATCGGAGCAGATACGCAGTATTTT. Its protein is CASSQDTIGADTQYF.

This clone turned up a few times. The chain carries TRBV27 and TRBJ1-3; D may be TRBD1 (6 bases). Per the germline V gene, CDR1 is MNHEY and CDR2 is SMNVEV (reference sequence). There are 14 residues in the CDR3. Trimming took 5 bases from V and 3 from J, leaving 11 bases between them. The CDR3, as DNA: TGTGCCAGCAGTCCAGGGGAGTTTGGAAACACCATATATTTT. Its protein is CASSPGEFGNTIYF.

The chain carries TRBV12-3 or TRBV12-4 and TRBJ2-7; tentatively, D is TRBD1 (5 bases). This CDR3 has 13 amino acids. Trimming took off 1 base at V and 7 bases at J, with 11 bases between the two ends. This chain's CDR3 is CASSLVGLGEQYF. The DNA of the CDR3 is TGTGCCAGCAGTTTAGTGGGGCTCGGGGAGCAGTACTTC.

This clone was picked up a small number of times. The rearrangement links TRBV5-1 to TRBJ2-7; TRBD2 agrees at 12 bases. With V trimmed by 1 base and J by 3 bases, 5 bases remained unmatched. Germline V gives CDR1 SGHRS, CDR2 YFSETQ. The CDR3 is made up of 16 amino acids. The CDR3 sequence: CASSLSLAGGNYEQYF. The CDR3 region has the DNA TGCGCCAGCAGCTTGTCCCTAGCGGGGGGGAACTACGAGCAGTACTTC.

The chain combines TRBV2 with TRBJ1-1, with D perhaps TRBD1 (6 bases). CDR3 length: 16 amino acids. Per germline, CDR1 SNHLY and CDR2 FYNNEI. V dropped 2 bases and J dropped 3 bases, with 16 bases sitting between them. The CDR3 region has the DNA TGTGCCAGCAGTGAAATCGGGGGGCGTAGGGACACTGAAGCTTTCTTT. It translates to CASSEIGGRRDTEAFF.

The CDR3 DNA reads as TGTGCCAGCAGCAGACAGGTGAACACCGGGGAGCTGTTTTTT. It translates to CASSRQVNTGELFF. This chain connects TRBV6-5 to TRBJ2-2; possibly TRBD1 for D (6 bases). V lost 6 bases, J lost 1 base, and 9 bases lay in between. The CDR3 spans 14 residues. Germline CDR1 MNHEY, CDR2 SVGAGI.